The clone carrying this TCR beta chain was seen ten or more times. What it binds is unknown. This sample was included in a study of T cell repertoires in cytomegalovirus infection. Study-level information: The authors relied on CMV epitopes, both recently identified HLA-C-restricted and well-studied HLA-B-restricted. Evidence of both CMV infection and a matching HLA type came from public TCR beta signatures.

Study conclusions and caveats: Dominant in the ex vivo response were TCR beta clonotypes restricted by HLA-C and specific for CMV. The cumulative frequency of public TCR beta families distinguished individuals who carried CMV together with the relevant HLA.

J gave up 6 bases and V 3 bases, and 12 bases lay outside the gene matches. This CDR3 spans 16 amino acids. Germline lookup yields CDR1 LNHDA and CDR2 SQIVND (reference sequence). One entry per CDR3 protein, called by TCRdb with MiXCR from the reads. This sample has about 340,000 distinct CDR3 sequences, with just under 30% found just once. This specimen was cultured PBMCs, taken from culture after CMV antigen stimulation. The receptor was derived from a human donor in good health (CMV status not recorded). Some clones in this sample may be carry-over from other donors' samples. The rearrangement links TRBV19 to TRBJ2-7; 9 bases map to TRBD1. This CDR3 is CASSIYIGTGKIEQYF. In DNA form, the CDR3 reads TGTGCCAGTAGTATTTATATCGGGACAGGGAAGATCGAGCAGTACTTC.